The following is a TCR beta chain sequence with its context. The sample originates from a study of blood T cell repertoires in COVID-19. Study as a whole: From T cells, B-cell-depleted T cells, or PBMCs came the material, which was cDNA or gDNA.

The V gene's germline CDR1 is ENHRY and CDR2 SYGVKD. V lost 4 bases to trimming and J lost 1 base; unmatched junction nucleotides: 9. The CDR3 sequence is 16 residues long. Authors' analysis steps: Researchers report that nucleated cell counts were estimated from reference gene primer amplification. Sequencing was performed with immunoSEQ multiplex PCR; in TCRdb, only in-frame clones are kept and a portion is missing. D and trimming were read from the DNA, whereas the V and J calls and clone size are those reported in that table. The table lists fewer than 200,000 clones, around 88% of them singletons.

The sample consisted of PBMCs or T cells enriched from blood (not recorded which). The sequence was collected from a woman in her 50s in a cohort exposed to, infected with or recovered from COVID-19 (not recorded which). V and J are TRBV10-3 and TRBJ2-5; 7 bases match TRBD2. In DNA form, the CDR3 reads TGTGCCATCAGTGGAACTAGCGACCTCCTCCAAGAGACCCAGTACTTC. Encoded protein: CAISGTSDLLQETQYF.